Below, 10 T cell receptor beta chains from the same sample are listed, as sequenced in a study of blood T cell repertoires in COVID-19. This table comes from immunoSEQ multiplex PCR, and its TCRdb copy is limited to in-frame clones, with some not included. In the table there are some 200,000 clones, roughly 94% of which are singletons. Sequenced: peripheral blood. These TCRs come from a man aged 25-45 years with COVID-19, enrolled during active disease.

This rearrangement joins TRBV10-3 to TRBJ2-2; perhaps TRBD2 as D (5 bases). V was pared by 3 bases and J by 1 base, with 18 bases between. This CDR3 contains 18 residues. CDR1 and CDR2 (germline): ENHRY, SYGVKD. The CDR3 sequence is CAISDIVEREGNTGELFF. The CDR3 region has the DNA TGTGCCATCAGTGATATCGTCGAAAGAGAGGGGAACACCGGGGAGCTGTTTTTT.

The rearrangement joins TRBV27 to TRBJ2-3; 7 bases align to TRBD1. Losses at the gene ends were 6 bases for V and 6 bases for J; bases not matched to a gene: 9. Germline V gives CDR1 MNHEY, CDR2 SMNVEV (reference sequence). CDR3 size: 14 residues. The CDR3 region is CASSTDRVRDTQYF. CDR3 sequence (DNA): TGTGCCAGCAGCACCGACAGGGTCAGGGATACGCAGTATTTT.

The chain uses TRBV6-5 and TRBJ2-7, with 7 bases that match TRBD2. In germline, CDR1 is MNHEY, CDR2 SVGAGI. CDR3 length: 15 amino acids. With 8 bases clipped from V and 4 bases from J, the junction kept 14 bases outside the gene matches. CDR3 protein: CASHPSGGGRYEQYF. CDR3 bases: TGTGCCAGCCACCCTAGTGGCGGGGGAAGGTACGAGCAGTACTTC.

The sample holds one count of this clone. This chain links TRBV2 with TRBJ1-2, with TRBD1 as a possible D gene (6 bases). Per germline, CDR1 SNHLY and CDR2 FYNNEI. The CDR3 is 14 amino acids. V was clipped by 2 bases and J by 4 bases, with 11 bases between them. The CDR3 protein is CASSERGASYGYTF. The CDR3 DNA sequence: TGTGCCAGCAGTGAACGGGGGGCTAGCTATGGCTACACCTTC.

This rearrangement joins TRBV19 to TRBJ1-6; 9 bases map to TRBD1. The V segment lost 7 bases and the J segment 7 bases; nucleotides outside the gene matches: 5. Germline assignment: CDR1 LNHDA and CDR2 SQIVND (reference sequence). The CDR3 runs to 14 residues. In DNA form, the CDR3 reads TGTGCCAGTAAACGGACAGGGGAGAATTCACCCCTCCACTTT. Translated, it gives CASKRTGENSPLHF.

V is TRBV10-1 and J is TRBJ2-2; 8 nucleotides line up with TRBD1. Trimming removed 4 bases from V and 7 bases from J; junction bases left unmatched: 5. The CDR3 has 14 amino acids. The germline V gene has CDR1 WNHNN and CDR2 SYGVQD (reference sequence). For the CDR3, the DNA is TGCGCCAGCAGTGTCACAGGGGGTATCGGGGAGCTGTTTTTT. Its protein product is CASSVTGGIGELFF.

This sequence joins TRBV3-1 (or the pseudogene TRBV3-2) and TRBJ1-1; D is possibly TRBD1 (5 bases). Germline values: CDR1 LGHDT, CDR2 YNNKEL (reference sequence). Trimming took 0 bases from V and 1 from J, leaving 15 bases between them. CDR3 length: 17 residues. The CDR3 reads CASSQERIGATNTEAFF. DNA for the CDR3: TGTGCCAGCAGCCAAGAACGGATAGGGGCAACGAACACTGAAGCTTTCTTT.

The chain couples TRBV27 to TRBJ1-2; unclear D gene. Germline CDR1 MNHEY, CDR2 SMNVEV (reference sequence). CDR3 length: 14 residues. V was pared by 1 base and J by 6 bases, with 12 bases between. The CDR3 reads CASSLYPRKDGYTF. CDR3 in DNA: TGTGCCAGCAGTTTATATCCCAGGAAGGATGGCTACACCTTC.

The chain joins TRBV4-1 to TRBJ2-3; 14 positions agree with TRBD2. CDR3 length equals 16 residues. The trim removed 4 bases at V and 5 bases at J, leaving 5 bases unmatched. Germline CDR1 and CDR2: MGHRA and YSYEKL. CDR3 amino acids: CASSLSGLAGEDTQYF. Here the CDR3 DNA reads TGCGCCAGCAGCCTATCGGGACTAGCGGGAGAAGATACGCAGTATTTT.

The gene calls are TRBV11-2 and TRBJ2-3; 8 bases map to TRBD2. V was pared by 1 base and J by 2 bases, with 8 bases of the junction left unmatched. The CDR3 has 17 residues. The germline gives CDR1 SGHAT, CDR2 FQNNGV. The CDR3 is CASSLGWSGGYTDTQYF. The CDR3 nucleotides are TGTGCCAGCAGCTTAGGGTGGTCGGGGGGGTACACAGATACGCAGTATTTT.